These T cell receptor beta chains were read from a single sample in a study of PD-1 blockade in classical Hodgkin lymphoma. The method was immunoSEQ multiplex PCR; TCRdb's version includes in-frame clones alone and lacks a portion of them. The table shows roughly 70,000 clones, with approximately 93% occurring only once. Input material: peripheral blood mononuclear cells (PBMCs). The receptors were sampled from a human donor with classical Hodgkin lymphoma. Both conserved end residues are part of each CDR3. D genes are given only for firm matches. Rows give clone size only sometimes, using once, few, many, or a class for an expanded clone.

d_call: TRBD1; v_call: TRBV15; j_call: TRBJ1-2; clone_size: NA; cdr3_nt: TGTGCCACCAGCAGAGATGCACAACCCTCATTAACAGGGGGCTTAGATGGCTACACCTTC; cdr3_aa: CATSRDAQPSLTGGLDGYTF
d_call: NA; v_call: TRBV6-5; j_call: TRBJ2-2; clone_size: NA; cdr3_nt: TGTGCCAGCGGCGGGACTCTATACACCGGGGAGCTGTTTTTT; cdr3_aa: CASGGTLYTGELFF
d_call: NA; v_call: TRBV4-3; j_call: TRBJ1-2; clone_size: NA; cdr3_nt: TGCGCCAGCAGCCAAGGTGGTGTTACTTTTGGCTACACCTTC; cdr3_aa: CASSQGGVTFGYTF
d_call: NA; v_call: TRBV10-3; j_call: TRBJ1-1; clone_size: once; cdr3_nt: TGTGCCATCAGGGCTAACATGAACACTGAAGCTTTCTTT; cdr3_aa: CAIRANMNTEAFF
d_call: NA; v_call: TRBV7-2; j_call: TRBJ2-7; clone_size: NA; cdr3_nt: TGTGCCAGCAGCCAAGGACGGAACTACGAGCAGTACTTC; cdr3_aa: CASSQGRNYEQYF
d_call: NA; v_call: TRBV6-5; j_call: TRBJ1-3; clone_size: once; cdr3_nt: TGTGCCAGCAGTTACTCGGGAGGAAACACCATATATTTT; cdr3_aa: CASSYSGGNTIYF
d_call: NA; v_call: TRBV28; j_call: TRBJ1-2; clone_size: NA; cdr3_nt: TGTGCCAGCTCTTCGAGGGTGGCGGGGGGCTACACCTTC; cdr3_aa: CASSSRVAGGYTF
d_call: TRBD1; v_call: TRBV5-1; j_call: TRBJ2-1; clone_size: NA; cdr3_nt: TGCGCCAGCAGCTGGTTCCCCGTCGGGACAGGCTTGGGGGATGAGCAGTTCTTC; cdr3_aa: CASSWFPVGTGLGDEQFF
d_call: NA; v_call: TRBV30; j_call: TRBJ1-4; clone_size: NA; cdr3_nt: TGTGCCTGGAGTGCCGTTTCCAGGGAGGGTGAAAAACTGTTTTTT; cdr3_aa: CAWSAVSREGEKLFF
d_call: NA; v_call: TRBV7-2; j_call: TRBJ1-3; clone_size: NA; cdr3_nt: TGTGCCAGCAGCTTTAGTAGGCCAAACTCTGGAAACACCATATATTTT; cdr3_aa: CASSFSRPNSGNTIYF
d_call: TRBD1; v_call: TRBV10-2; j_call: TRBJ1-2; clone_size: NA; cdr3_nt: TGCGCCAGCAGTGAGTCGCCCCAGGGGGGAGGCTACACCTTC; cdr3_aa: CASSESPQGGGYTF
d_call: TRBD1; v_call: TRBV6-5; j_call: TRBJ1-6; clone_size: NA; cdr3_nt: TGTGCCAGCAGTTGGACAGGGTCAACGAATTCACCCCTCCACTTT; cdr3_aa: CASSWTGSTNSPLHF
d_call: NA; v_call: TRBV11-2; j_call: TRBJ1-2; clone_size: NA; cdr3_nt: TGTGCCAGCAGCTTTAGTCAGGGGAACTATGGCTACACCTTC; cdr3_aa: CASSFSQGNYGYTF
d_call: TRBD1; v_call: TRBV4-3; j_call: TRBJ2-4; clone_size: NA; cdr3_nt: TGCGCCAGCAGCCAAGTGACAGGGGGCAAGGACATTCAGTACTTC; cdr3_aa: CASSQVTGGKDIQYF
d_call: NA; v_call: TRBV11-2; j_call: TRBJ1-3; clone_size: NA; cdr3_nt: TGTGCCAGCAGCTTAGAGGCACCCTCTGGAAACACCATATATTTT; cdr3_aa: CASSLEAPSGNTIYF
d_call: NA; v_call: TRBV6-6; j_call: TRBJ2-7; clone_size: NA; cdr3_nt: TGTGCCAGCAGCAGAGGGGACGGCTCCTACGAGCAGTACTTC; cdr3_aa: CASSRGDGSYEQYF
d_call: TRBD2; v_call: TRBV6-4; j_call: TRBJ2-3; clone_size: NA; cdr3_nt: TGTGCCAGCAGCGTATCGGGGGGGACAGATACGCAGTATTTT; cdr3_aa: CASSVSGGTDTQYF
d_call: NA; v_call: TRBV11-2; j_call: TRBJ2-4; clone_size: NA; cdr3_nt: TGTGCCAGCAGCTTATCGGCACTGCGGGACATTCAGTACTTC; cdr3_aa: CASSLSALRDIQYF
d_call: NA; v_call: TRBV21-1; j_call: TRBJ2-3; clone_size: once; cdr3_nt: TGTGCCAGCCCCCCCTCGAGCGGGTGGGCGGATACGCAGTATTTT; cdr3_aa: CASPPSSGWADTQYF
d_call: NA; v_call: TRBV5-4; j_call: TRBJ2-3; clone_size: NA; cdr3_nt: TGTGCCAGCAGCCCAAGGGTGGATACGCAGTATTTT; cdr3_aa: CASSPRVDTQYF
d_call: TRBD1; v_call: TRBV6-1; j_call: TRBJ2-2; clone_size: NA; cdr3_nt: TGTGCCAGCAGGGCCGGGACAGGGATGTCCGGGGAGCTGTTTTTT; cdr3_aa: CASRAGTGMSGELFF
d_call: NA; v_call: TRBV5-5; j_call: TRBJ1-2; clone_size: NA; cdr3_nt: TGTGCCAGCAGCTCGCAGAGAGGTGACTATGGCTACACCTTC; cdr3_aa: CASSSQRGDYGYTF
d_call: TRBD1; v_call: TRBV29-1; j_call: TRBJ1-2; clone_size: NA; cdr3_nt: TGCAGCGTTGAAATACACAGGGGGAATGGCTACACCTTC; cdr3_aa: CSVEIHRGNGYTF
d_call: NA; v_call: TRBV15; j_call: TRBJ2-7; clone_size: NA; cdr3_nt: TGTGCCACCAGACAGCTACCCTTTGACAGCTACGAGCAGTACTTC; cdr3_aa: CATRQLPFDSYEQYF
d_call: TRBD1; v_call: TRBV5-6; j_call: TRBJ1-2; clone_size: once; cdr3_nt: TGTGCCAGCAGCCTTATTGACAGGGCGGGTGGCTACACCTTC; cdr3_aa: CASSLIDRAGGYTF
d_call: NA; v_call: TRBV28; j_call: TRBJ1-1; clone_size: NA; cdr3_nt: TGTGCCAGCAGTTTGGCCCCACTCTATGAAGCTTTCTTT; cdr3_aa: CASSLAPLYEAFF
d_call: NA; v_call: TRBV21-1; j_call: TRBJ1-2; clone_size: NA; cdr3_nt: TGTGCCAGCAGCAAAGAGGGAGGTACCCGGGGACAGGGGGTTTTTAACTATGGCTACACCTTC; cdr3_aa: CASSKEGGTRGQGVFNYGYTF